This T cell receptor (beta chain) came from a study of CD8+ T cells in alopecia areata (dated by TCRdb to 2016 to 2019). At the level of the whole study: Treated patients were enrolled in an open-label pilot trial of oral tofacitinib, 5 to 10 mg twice daily, for moderate-to-severe alopecia areata. Biopsies were taken from tofacitinib-treated patients at baseline and again at 4 and 24 weeks into treatment, and several of those patients also had a later scalp biopsy. RNA was extracted with the PAXgene miRNA kit for fixed scalp, the miRNeasy kit for PBMCs, and the RNeasy kit for mouse skin. TCRbeta CDR3 regions were amplified by immunoSEQ multiplex PCR with 35 Vbeta forward and 13 Jbeta reverse primers. In both human patients and the C3H/HeJ mouse model, the study applied high-throughput TCRbeta sequencing to look at T cell clonal expansion in alopecia areata. Tofacitinib was administered for 6 to 18 months, and 6 months of follow-up off drug were then conducted to assess delayed response and recurrence. Human TCRbeta sequencing covered scalp tissue and sorted CD4+ and CD8+ peripheral blood T cells from patchy and totalis/universalis alopecia areata patients and healthy controls. Scalp clonality was compared among normal scalp (n=4), patchy alopecia areata scalp (n=8), and alopecia totalis/universalis scalp (n=8). Summary of the overall study and its limitations: Compared with normal scalp, lesional scalp, particularly in alopecia totalis/universalis, had higher clonality and more expanded CD8+ clones, which suggests antigenic drive. Resident alphabeta T cells in normal human skin are also sequenced, complicating scalp TCR repertoire analysis, unlike mouse skin dominated by gammadelta T cells. Compared with mice, TCR sequences shared between patients were less clear, possibly partly because of HLA diversity across the patient population.

Points on this clone: The antigen it recognizes is unknown. Base qualities are not provided; no much larger clone lies one nucleotide away.

V loses 2 bases, J loses 5 bases, and the germline ends lie 9 bases apart. CDR1 and CDR2, per the germline V gene, are SQVTM and ANQGSEA. Counted from cysteine to phenylalanine, this CDR3 has 12 amino acids. The kept DNA is CDR3 alone, 36 bases in frame from the first base. Preparation of the library involved the immunoSEQ multiplex PCR assay. For TCR sequencing, RNA was extracted from every sample and reverse transcribed into cDNA to serve as template. First-strand cDNA was synthesized using SuperScript III with a 2:1 mix of oligo-dT and random hexamers. A synthetic immune receptor repertoire was used to measure amplification bias, and any remaining bias was corrected computationally. The paper's processing steps were these. Raw reads were preprocessed for error removal, and CDR3 was defined according to IMGT conventions as running from the conserved cysteine to phenylalanine. Clonality was computed as 1 minus the Shannon entropy, with the entropy normalized by log2 of the number of productive unique TCRs. Whether each scalp clone was CD4 or CD8 was inferred by checking scalp TCRbeta sequences against the CD4 and CD8 repertoires from sorted blood. TCRdb's version of the immuneACCESS table is confined to in-frame rearrangements and falls short of the full clone set. An unresolved V gene accounts for under half of the shortfall where checked; the remainder is of unknown origin. The DNA was the basis for D and trimming; V, J and clone size are from that table. The sample table contains hundreds of thousands of clones; only one count was recorded for approximately 52% of them. The ten largest clones capture approximately 0.44% of the sample.

The time point label for this specimen denotes: baseline before oral tofacitinib. Peripheral blood and lesional scalp punch biopsies were obtained from patients with alopecia areata. PBMCs were isolated by density centrifugation and stained for CD3, CD4 and CD8, and CD4+ and CD8+ T cells were sorted on a FACSAria. The material was CD4+ T cells sorted from blood, obtained at week 0. The sequence joins TRBV29-1 to TRBJ1-2; no confident D gene assignment can be made. The sequence was obtained from a human donor with alopecia areata. CDR3 sequence: CSVERARYGYTF. The nucleotide sequence reads as follows: TGCAGCGTTGAAAGGGCGCGGTATGGCTACACCTTC.